The present T cell receptor (beta chain) was sequenced within a study of T cells in tuberculosis. About the study: T cells were selected with CD1B tetramers loaded with glucose monomycolate. In South Africa, adults with active tuberculosis were compared with IGRA-negative and latently infected IGRA-positive adolescents. The study's findings and limits: Using the GMM-specific repertoire gave nearly 90% accuracy versus roughly 70% with motifs.

Data came from immunoSEQ multiplex PCR; TCRdb stores just in-frame clones and leaves some out. Seen here are 25,000 to 35,000 clones, about 95% observed once, and the top ten hold about 2.2%. In the case of this clone: Its antigen is undetermined.

The CDR3 covers 14 residues. CDR1 is MNHNS, CDR2 SASEGT, per germline. V lost 6 bases and J lost 10, with 18 bases in between. At study entry, adolescents had tuberculin skin tests and IGRA screening. The material sequenced was PBMCs. The TCR originated in a donor under 30 with latent tuberculosis or without tuberculosis infection. The rearrangement links TRBV6-1 to TRBJ1-4; D is ambiguous. As DNA, the CDR3 is TGTGCCAGCAGATCGGACGGCGGGAACGGAAAACTGTTTTTT. It translates to CASRSDGGNGKLFF.